This T cell receptor (beta chain) was recorded in a study of shared clonotypes between healthy human individuals (TCRdb year 2020). Regarding the study in general: The cohort comprised a couple of women and a few men aged 18 to 49 years. For each donor, CD4 naive and CD4 memory were each given three plates, CD8 naive was given two plates, and CD8 memory was given one plate. The study deeply sequenced blood TCR repertoires of 5 or 6 healthy adults to estimate repertoire size and the extent of clonotype sharing between individuals. Libraries were prepared and TCR repertoires were sequenced by different laboratories using diverse techniques, in order to increase sequencing depth and limit assay-specific biases. Leukapheresis yielded between about 0.85 and 10 billion PBMCs per donor. On the study overall, not on this receptor specifically: Because the study included only a small number of donors, the genetic and exposure-history diversity represented was limited. Rarefaction of sorted-subset datasets indicated incomplete sequencing despite the large sequencing depth. Estimated clonotype richness was generally larger for naive than for memory subsets. Sampling was restricted to blood, and TCR repertoires in tissues likely differ from the TCR repertoires found in blood. When a few donors were compared, the shared fraction of clonotypes was about 5% for naive CD4, 3.5% to 4% for naive CD8, 2.3% for memory CD4, and 0.3% to 0.5% for memory CD8. Higher generation probabilities were observed for clonotypes shared by all four sorted-subset donors than for non-shared clonotypes. Based on pairwise subsampling, the degree of clonotype sharing among donors was expected to be affected by sequencing depth.

Healthy HIV-negative adults with no recently reported acute infections or vaccinations were included as donors. Every donor was a Caucasian adult living in Nashville, Tennessee, USA. CD4+ T cells were enriched by magnetic negative selection; naive cells were then positively selected on CD45RA, and the negative fraction formed the memory subset. Blood was obtained by leukapheresis, after which PBMCs were separated by Ficoll-Histopaque density gradient centrifugation and cryopreserved in liquid nitrogen vapor phase. Purity and quantity of every magnetically sorted T cell population were checked by analytical flow cytometry. Genomic DNA was isolated from each sorted fraction and quantified by UV absorbance on a Nanodrop 2000c. To note about this clone: No cognate antigen has been identified for it. Base qualities are not recorded, but no much larger clone differs from it by a single base.

TCR CDR3 regions were amplified from genomic DNA by multiplex PCR using the deep immunoSEQ assay. Genomic DNA extracted from each cell subset was distributed evenly over all wells of several immunoSEQ 96-well plates, and each plate served as one replicate. For sorted subsets, approximately 210 ng genomic DNA, equal to approximately 30,000 T cell genomes, was loaded into each replicate PCR. Purified libraries were quantified with a Qubit 3.0 fluorometer, sized on a Bioanalyzer 2100, and re-quantified with the KAPA Library Quantification kit. Every immunoSEQ 96-well plate was sequenced on a dedicated single-read 150-cycle Illumina NextSeq 550 flow cell. Per the source publication's procedure: Because only junctional sequences without quality scores were contained in the immunoSEQ output, filtering matching that applied to full-length reads could not be performed. Sequences were annotated with PyIR, a Python wrapper for IgBLAST v1.9, using IMGT germline references to assign V/J genes and CDR3. Reads with weak V/J assignments (E-value above 1e-6), missing CDR3, stop codons, out-of-frame junctions, or ambiguous translated residues were removed. A V3J clonotype was defined by an identical inferred V gene, J gene, and CDR3 amino acid sequence. The percentage overlap between two repertoires was calculated by dividing the number of shared unique clonotypes by the size of the smaller repertoire. Richness of each repertoire was evaluated using RTK rarefaction, the Chao1 estimator, and Recon v2.1 estimates of unobserved clonotypes. Generation probabilities were computed with OLGA for all TCRbeta clonotypes obtained by the gDNA method from a handful of donors. Held by TCRdb, this immuneACCESS table contains in-frame sequences only and omits some clones. Under half of the omission traces to an unresolved V gene where checked; the cause of the rest is unknown. Clonal size and the V and J genes are those of that table, whereas D and trimming came from the DNA. For this sample the table gives around 700,000 clones, of which approximately 73% were detected only once. The top ten clonotypes cover around 2% of the sample.

Measured from the cysteine to the phenylalanine, the CDR3 is 13 residues long. Kept here is only the CDR3 DNA, which spans 39 bases and is read in frame from base 1. Via the germline V gene, CDR1 is SNHLY and CDR2 FYNNEI. A distance of 10 bases separates the germline ends of V and J, which lose 4 bases and 4 bases respectively. The sequence was collected from a woman aged 30 to 39 in good health. The rearranged segments are TRBV2 and TRBJ1-2; the D segment could be TRBD1, given 5 matching bases. Sequencing used memory CD4+ T cells sorted from blood. The cell subset or site tag for this specimen amounts to: CD45RA-negative fraction. DNA sequence: TGTGCCAGCAGTGCCATGACAGTCTATGGCTACACCTTC. Translated, this is CASSAMTVYGYTF.